These 14 T cell receptor beta chains were sequenced from one sample in a study of chronic HIV infection and antiretroviral therapy. TCRdb re-derived calls from the 5' RACE reads in MiXCR, one entry per CDR3 protein. The sample has some 38,000 distinct CDR3 sequences; roughly 8.8% are singletons. Input material: peripheral blood. These receptors came from an adult who had HIV and had not received antiretroviral therapy, or was an uninfected healthy control (not recorded which).

There are a few counts of this clonotype. The chain is built from TRBV3-1 and TRBJ1-1; tentative D call: TRBD1 (6 bases). Between the trimmed V and J ends, which lost 2 bases and 4 bases, there was a span of 11 bases. This CDR3 has 14 residues. Looked up from germline, CDR1 is LGHDT and CDR2 is YNNKEL (reference sequence). The DNA for the CDR3 is TGTGCCAGCAGCCAAAGGGGGGGTTTCACTGAAGCTTTCTTT. Its translation: CASSQRGGFTEAFF.

This sequence joins TRBV30 and TRBJ2-2, with 7 bases matching TRBD2. The CDR3 has 13 residues. V was clipped by 3 bases and J by 4 bases; unmatched bases: 2. Germline values: CDR1 GTSNPN, CDR2 SVGIG (reference sequence). CDR3 amino acids: CAWRGGGTGELFF. The CDR3 DNA follows: TGTGCCTGGAGGGGGGGGGGCACCGGGGAGCTGTTTTTT.

This clonotype was seen repeatedly, ten times or more. The rearrangement uses TRBV6-4 and TRBJ2-6; D gene unclear. V shed 0 bases and J shed 4 bases, with 4 bases lying between them. CDR3 length equals 14 residues. Germline V gene data show CDR1 as MRHNA and CDR2 as SNTAGT. In DNA form, the CDR3 reads TGTGCCAGCAGTGACTCGAGAGGGGCCAACGTCCTGACTTTC. It translates to CASSDSRGANVLTF.

At least ten counts were recorded for this clonotype. The chain is built from TRBV19 and TRBJ2-5; D tentatively fits TRBD1 or TRBD2 (5 bases each). The CDR3 spans 14 residues. Germline CDR1 and CDR2: LNHDA and SQIVND (reference sequence). Trimming shortened V by 3 bases and J by 5 bases, and 13 bases separated the two germline ends. CDR3 amino acids: CASSIGAGSETQYF. As DNA, the CDR3 is TGTGCCAGTAGTATCGGGGCAGGGAGCGAGACCCAGTACTTC.

The sample holds a few counts of this clonotype. This chain connects TRBV28 to TRBJ2-7; 8 nucleotides match TRBD1. V shed 6 bases and J 3 bases; nucleotides not matched to a gene: 10. Per germline, CDR1 MDHEN and CDR2 SYDVKM. CDR3 length: 15 amino acids. CDR3 DNA: TGTGCCAGCAGCACCCAGACAGGGGAGAACTACGAGCAGTACTTC. Encoded protein: CASSTQTGENYEQYF.

This clonotype was found a few times. The chain carries TRBV15 and TRBJ2-1, with D possibly TRBD2 on 6 matching bases. Germline values: CDR1 LNHNV, CDR2 YYDKDF (reference sequence). V was cut by 11 bases and J by 2 bases, with 16 bases left in between. This CDR3 comprises 14 residues. CDR3 sequence reads: CAAGRDGTYNEQFF. The CDR3 DNA reads TGTGCCGCTGGGCGGGACGGTACCTACAATGAGCAGTTCTTC.

This clonotype was seen a handful of times. CDR3 sequence: CASSFGNDREYEQYF. The CDR3 nucleotides are TGTGCCAGCAGTTTTGGGAACGACAGGGAATACGAGCAGTACTTC. The chain is built from TRBV28 and TRBJ2-7; 7 nucleotides align to TRBD1. V was pared by 3 bases and J by 4 bases, with 9 bases of the junction left unmatched. This CDR3 spans 15 amino acids. Per the germline V gene, CDR1 is MDHEN and CDR2 is SYDVKM.

The chain links TRBV4-3 to TRBJ2-3; a weak D match, TRBD2 (6 bases). The CDR3 totals 17 residues. Germline CDR1 and CDR2: LGHNA and YSLEER. Trimming pared 0 bases from V and 5 bases from J, leaving 18 bases between. The CDR3 bases are TGCGCCAGCAGCCAAGAACCCTTCTCCGGGGGAAGAGATACGCAGTATTTT. Translated: CASSQEPFSGGRDTQYF.

This clonotype occurred many times. The rearrangement uses TRBV6-2 or TRBV6-3 and TRBJ2-5; D is unclear. The length of the CDR3 is 14 residues. Between the trimmed V and J ends, which lost 1 base and 2 bases, there was a span of 8 bases. CDR1 is MNHEY, CDR2 SVGEGT, per germline. CDR3 nucleotide sequence: TGTGCCAGCAGTTACTGGGCCCCGCAAGAGACCCAGTACTTC. Its protein product is CASSYWAPQETQYF.

This clonotype occurred a few times. The chain links TRBV24-1 to TRBJ2-3; 8 bases are shared with TRBD1. Per germline, CDR1 KGHDR and CDR2 SFDVKD. CDR3 size: 15 residues. J lost 4 bases, V lost 5 bases, and 7 bases had no gene match. The CDR3 loop is CATSVRTGLADTQYF. CDR3 nucleotides: TGTGCCACCAGTGTCCGGACAGGGTTAGCAGATACGCAGTATTTT.

In regard to this clonotype: At one end, the junction sequence differs from germline, possibly due to a read error. V gene TRBV29-1 combines with J gene TRBJ1-3; D unclear. The CDR3 consists of 11 residues. Germline CDR1 reads SQVTM; CDR2 reads ANQGSEA. DNA of the CDR3: TGCAGCGTTCCCGAGGGAAACACCGTATATTTT. Amino acids: CSVPEGNTVYF.

This clonotype turned up a few times. Here the CDR3 reads CASSLEENEKLFF. The CDR3 coding sequence is TGTGCCAGCAGCTTAGAAGAGAATGAAAAACTGTTTTTT. The genes are TRBV7-9 and TRBJ1-4; D remains unclear. The germline V gene has CDR1 SEHNR and CDR2 FQNEAQ (reference sequence). CDR3 length: 13 amino acids. The V gene lost 1 base and the J gene lost 5 bases, with 5 bases spanning the gap.

The chain employs TRBV3-1 and TRBJ2-1; maybe TRBD2 (6 bases). The germline V and J ends were trimmed by 3 bases and 10 bases, with 10 bases remaining between them. Germline loops: CDR1 LGHDT, CDR2 YNNKEL (reference sequence). The CDR3 spans 12 residues. For the CDR3, the DNA is TGTGCCAGCAGCCACTCTAGCGAAGAGCAGTTCTTC. Protein: CASSHSSEEQFF.

Many counts were recorded for this clonotype. The chain links TRBV5-1 to TRBJ2-1; the D gene is possibly TRBD2 (6 bases). The CDR3 has 12 amino acids. Trimming cost V 6 bases and J 7 bases, with 11 bases left between them. Germline CDR1 reads SGHRS; CDR2 reads YFSETQ. Written as DNA, the CDR3 is TGCGCCAGCACCACACTAGCAAATGAGCAGTTCTTC. It specifies CASTTLANEQFF.